This record covers a single T cell receptor (beta chain). Its antigen is not identified. Sequencing used immunoSEQ multiplex PCR; TCRdb keeps in-frame clones, though not all of them. Among 150,000 to 200,000 clones listed, more than 70% were seen once. These data belong to a study of cytomegalovirus exposure and HLA in healthy donors. Study results and caveats: It was confirmed in vitro that a few of the CMV-associated chains were specific for CMV antigens.

The CDR3 is 16 residues long. The V gene lost 0 bases and the J gene lost 5 bases, with 18 bases spanning the gap. CDR1 SGHRS and CDR2 YFSETQ come from the germline V gene. Sequenced sample: PBMCs. The rearrangement uses TRBV5-1 and TRBJ2-7; the D gene is possibly TRBD1 (6 bases). This receptor was taken from a man aged 30 to 39 in good health and CMV-seropositive. This CDR3 reads CASSLALSQGMNEQYF. Here the CDR3 DNA reads TGCGCCAGCAGCTTGGCCCTGAGTCAGGGGATGAACGAGCAGTACTTC. Supplemented by reference TRBV5-1 and TRBJ2-7, the full variable domain reads KAGVTQTPRYLIKTRGQQVTLSCSPISGHRSVSWYQQTPGQGLQFLFEYFSETQRNKGNFPGRFSGRQFSNSRSEMNVSTLELGDSALYLCASSLALSQGMNEQYFGPGTRLTVT.